The clone carrying this T cell receptor (beta chain) turned up a few times. Antigen: not known. This sample was taken from a study of T cell repertoires in cytomegalovirus infection. Study summary: It can be stated that public TCR beta signatures indicated CMV infection as well as a matching HLA type.

TCRdb reprocessed the reads via MiXCR and lists one record per CDR3 protein. The table has roughly 180,000 distinct CDR3 sequences, about a sixth seen once. The V end lost 5 bases, the J end lost 2 bases, and 10 bases lay between the germline ends. The CDR3 loop spans 14 amino acids. Germline V CDR1 and CDR2: SGHTA, FQGNSA. Study-wide results and caveats: The study found HLA-C-restricted CMV-specific TCR beta clonotypes dominating the ex vivo response. Cumulative frequency of public TCR beta families picked out carriers of CMV plus the relevant HLA.

The sequence came from a human donor in good health (CMV status not recorded). Some clones in this sample may be carry-over from other donors' samples. The sample taken for sequencing was CD8+ T cells from PBMCs. This chain connects TRBV7-2 to TRBJ2-1; possibly TRBD2 for D (5 bases). CDR3 nucleotide sequence: TGTGCCAGCAGCCCCACGGGAACCTACAATGAGCAGTTCTTC. It yields the protein CASSPTGTYNEQFF.